These 16 T cell receptor beta chains were all obtained from the same sample, sequenced in a study of CD8+CD57+ T cells in acquired aplastic anemia. Previously, flow cytometry had revealed CD8+CD57+ cell expansion in the patients chosen for sequencing. It was genomic DNA that served as the template for profiling TCR beta VDJ and CDR3. One entry per CDR3 protein results from TCRdb running MiXCR on the reads. Of approximately 190,000 distinct CDR3 sequences listed, roughly half were seen once; the top ten hold approximately 9.7%. The sample taken for sequencing was sorted CD4+, CD8+, or CD8+CD57+ T cells (not recorded which) from PBMCs. The receptors derive from a human donor with aplastic anemia.

This clonotype was counted ten times or more. The V and J genes are TRBV9 and TRBJ2-7; 14 bases map to TRBD2. There are 16 residues in the CDR3. V trimming: 4 bases; J trimming: 4 bases; junction bases outside the gene matches: 7. Germline V gene sequence: CDR1 SGDLS, CDR2 YYNGEE. In nucleotides, the CDR3 is TGTGCCAGCAGCTCCGGGACTAGCGGGAGCCTGTACGAGCAGTACTTC. Amino acids: CASSSGTSGSLYEQYF.

In this sample, this clonotype turned up many times. Here the CDR3 reads CATKDGRRNTEAFF. CDR3 bases: TGTGCCACCAAGGATGGCAGGAGGAACACTGAAGCTTTCTTT. The chain carries TRBV24-1 and TRBJ1-1, with unresolved D. The CDR3 spans 14 residues. The V end was cut by 8 bases, the J end by 1 base, with 13 bases between. Germline CDR1 KGHDR, CDR2 SFDVKD.

The CDR3 reads CAWSVQGVEQFF. The DNA for the CDR3 is TGTGCCTGGAGTGTACAAGGTGTCGAGCAGTTCTTC. V is TRBV30 and J is TRBJ2-1; D ambiguous. V was clipped by 0 bases and J by 10 bases, with 10 bases between them. The length of the CDR3 is 12 residues. Germline V gene sequence: CDR1 GTSNPN, CDR2 SVGIG (reference sequence).

This rearrangement joins TRBV7-3 to TRBJ2-7; D ambiguous. The CDR3 sequence is 14 residues long. V shed 3 bases and J shed 0 bases, with 9 bases lying between them. The germline gives CDR1 SGHTA, CDR2 FQGTGA. As DNA, the CDR3 is TGTGCCAGCAGCTTCCTTGGCGGCTCCTACGAGCAGTACTTC. This encodes CASSFLGGSYEQYF. Supplemented by reference TRBV7-3 and TRBJ2-7, the full variable domain reads GAGVSQTPSNKVTEKGKYVELRCDPISGHTALYWYRQSLGQGPEFLIYFQGTGAADDSGLPNDRFFAVRPEGSVSTLKIQRTERGDSAVYLCASSFLGGSYEQYFGPGTRLTVT.

The rearrangement links TRBV10-3 to TRBJ2-3; D is unresolved. The V gene's germline CDR1 is ENHRY and CDR2 SYGVKD. V lost 6 bases to trimming and J lost 1 base, with 11 bases between them. This CDR3 is 14 amino acids long. This CDR3 is CAIRVGGGTDTQYF. The CDR3 DNA follows: TGTGCCATCAGGGTGGGTGGGGGCACAGATACGCAGTATTTT.

This chain uses TRBV29-1 with TRBJ1-2; D remains ambiguous. Trimming cost V 5 bases and J 0 bases, with 10 bases left between them. This CDR3 contains 13 residues. Germline values: CDR1 SQVTM, CDR2 ANQGSEA. As DNA, the CDR3 is TGCAGCGTTCTCCACGGTACTAACTATGGCTACACCTTC. Protein product: CSVLHGTNYGYTF. The full variable domain, completed using reference TRBV29-1 and TRBJ1-2, is SAVISQKPSRDICQRGTSLTIQCQVDSQVTMMFWYRQQPGQSLTLIATANQGSEATYESGFVIDKFPISRPNLTFSTLTVSNMSPEDSSIYLCSVLHGTNYGYTFGSGTRLTVV.

The CDR3 loop is CATAGTSTYEQYF. CDR3 in DNA: TGTGCCACCGCAGGGACCTCCACCTACGAGCAGTACTTC. This chain connects TRBV24-1 to TRBJ2-7, with D perhaps given as TRBD1 or TRBD2 (5 bases each). This CDR3 spans 13 amino acids. Germline V CDR1 and CDR2: KGHDR, SFDVKD. The V end lost 9 bases, the J end lost 2 bases, and 13 bases lay between the germline ends.

The rearrangement uses TRBV3-1 and TRBJ2-4, with D perhaps given as TRBD1 or TRBD2 (5 bases each). This CDR3 has 16 residues. The V end lost 4 bases, the J end lost 0 bases, and 13 bases lay between the germline ends. Germline lookup yields CDR1 LGHDT and CDR2 YNNKEL (reference sequence). Written as DNA, the CDR3 is TGTGCCAGCAGCCTGGGACGGTCTTTAGCCAAAAACATTCAGTACTTC. This encodes CASSLGRSLAKNIQYF.

The chain joins TRBV18 to TRBJ1-4, with D possibly matching TRBD1 (6 bases). Germline CDR1 reads KGHSH; CDR2 reads LQKENI. Trimming left V 4 bases short and J 6 bases short, with 15 bases between. This CDR3 contains 15 residues. The CDR3 protein is CASSHISGVYEKLFF. CDR3 nucleotides: TGTGCCAGCTCACACATCTCAGGGGTTTATGAAAAACTGTTTTTT.

This clonotype occurred a few times. This chain connects TRBV12-3 or TRBV12-4 to TRBJ1-5; D call uncertain. This CDR3 is 16 amino acids long. V was shortened by 1 base and J by 3 bases, with 13 bases between the two germline ends. CDR3 residues: CASSLGPREINQPQHF. The CDR3 region has the DNA TGTGCCAGCAGTTTAGGCCCCCGGGAAATCAATCAGCCCCAGCATTTT.

A few counts support this clonotype. This chain links TRBV6-1 with TRBJ2-7; 8 nucleotides match TRBD1. In germline, CDR1 is MNHNS, CDR2 SASEGT. V lost 0 bases to trimming and J lost 3 bases; unmatched junction nucleotides: 4. The CDR3 length is 15 residues. The CDR3 region is CASSEATGEYYEQYF. CDR3 nucleotide sequence: TGTGCCAGCAGTGAAGCGACAGGGGAGTACTACGAGCAGTACTTC.

For this clonotype: The junction and the germline gene differ at one end; a read error may be behind it. The chain employs TRBV10-3 and TRBJ1-4; D possibly corresponds to TRBD1 (6 bases). Germline CDR1 reads ENHRY; CDR2 reads SYGVKD. CDR3 size: 15 residues. The CDR3 sequence: CAISEIQGANGKLFF. CDR3 nucleotides: TGTGCCATCAGTGAGATACAGGGCGCTAATGGAAAACTGTTTTTT.

The sample holds a few counts of this clonotype. The rearrangement joins TRBV18 to TRBJ2-5, with D possibly being TRBD1 or TRBD2 (5 bases each). The CDR3 extends over 14 amino acids. Trimming cost V 3 bases and J 1 base, with 9 bases left between them. CDR1 KGHSH and CDR2 LQKENI come from the germline V gene. The CDR3 coding sequence is TGTGCCAGCTCACCGCTGAGGGGCCAAGAGACCCAGTACTTC. Amino acids: CASSPLRGQETQYF.

V gene TRBV29-1 combines with J gene TRBJ1-1, with 11 bases fitting TRBD1. The CDR3 sequence is 11 residues long. With 8 bases clipped from V and 8 bases from J, the junction kept 4 bases outside the gene matches. CDR1 is SQVTM and CDR2 is ANQGSEA in the germline V gene. CDR3 sequence (DNA): TGCAGCCTGGACAGGGGGCCCGAAGCTTTCTTT. This gives the protein CSLDRGPEAFF. Full variable domain (remainder filled in from reference TRBV29-1 and TRBJ1-1): SAVISQKPSRDICQRGTSLTIQCQVDSQVTMMFWYRQQPGQSLTLIATANQGSEATYESGFVIDKFPISRPNLTFSTLTVSNMSPEDSSIYLCSLDRGPEAFFGQGTRLTVV.

This clonotype showed up many times. The chain combines TRBV2 with TRBJ2-7; D possibly corresponds to TRBD1 (6 bases). Trimming removed 6 bases at V and 0 bases at J, with 15 bases between. Per germline, CDR1 SNHLY and CDR2 FYNNEI. The CDR3 consists of 15 residues. As DNA, the CDR3 is TGTGCCAGCAGGACGACAGGTACAAGCTCCTACGAGCAGTACTTC. It is translated as CASRTTGTSSYEQYF.

The chain employs TRBV2 and TRBJ2-7, with TRBD2 matching 9 bases. V lost 0 bases, J lost 2 bases, and 5 bases stayed unmatched. There are 16 residues in the CDR3. CDR1 and CDR2 from the germline V gene are SNHLY and FYNNEI. The CDR3 coding sequence is TGTGCCAGCAGTGAAGCGACAGCGGGGGGACCCTACGAGCAGTACTTC. This gives the protein CASSEATAGGPYEQYF.